The rows below give T cell receptor beta chains drawn from one sample of a study of T cell repertoires in cytomegalovirus infection. TCRdb recomputed calls from the reads with MiXCR, one row per CDR3 protein. Here the sample spans under 850,000 distinct CDR3 sequences, under 40% being singletons. The sample consisted of PBMCs. These receptors were taken from a human donor in good health (CMV status not recorded). Some clones in this sample may be carry-over from other donors' samples. Each CDR3 is given with its conserved first and last residue. Some rows have no size entry. The others give once, few or many, or a class for an expanded clone.

>few|TRBJ2-7|TRBV4-1
CASSQVIADSYEQYF
>NA|TRBJ2-4|TRBV5-1
CASSLGTSGSIQYF
>NA|TRBJ2-3|TRBV6-1
CSWTSGGAGDTQYF
>few|TRBJ2-7|TRBV20-1
CSAGDGGGFSYEQYF
>NA|TRBJ2-7|TRBV6-8
CASSYSQGGSYEQYF
>many|TRBJ1-1|TRBV12-3/TRBV12-4
CASSFERNTEAFF
>few|TRBJ2-7|TRBV28
CASSGRSPGQAYEQYF
>NA|TRBJ1-2|TRBV6-1
CASSSASAGRTYGYTF
>NA|TRBJ1-1|TRBV9
CASSGGNEAFF
>few|TRBJ1-3|TRBV2
CASRGGPISGNTIYF
>NA|TRBJ1-2|TRBV7-8
CASSSTRTTNYGYNF
>once|TRBJ2-7|TRBV12-3/TRBV12-4
CARSFQGTYDQYF
>few|TRBJ1-5|TRBV4-1
CASSQDPQTDNQPQHF
>NA|TRBJ2-3|TRBV7-9
CASNYELPGGPTDTQYF
>NA|TRBJ2-1|TRBV7-9
CASSLGGDAEQFF
>NA|TRBJ2-1|TRBV12-3/TRBV12-4
CASNRAGYEQFF
>NA|TRBJ2-2|TRBV7-2
CASPLGANTGELFF
>few|TRBJ2-1|TRBV12-3/TRBV12-4
CASIKTWTSGRDNPYNEQFF
>many|TRBJ1-5|TRBV7-2
CASSLGGRNQPQHF
>few|TRBJ2-4|TRBV28
CASSDPGGDKNIQYF
>NA|TRBJ2-2|TRBV19
CASSIQVKTGELFF
>NA|TRBJ1-5|TRBV5-5
CASSLAGLRNQPQHF
>NA|TRBJ2-7|TRBV28
CASTSPGYEQYF
>few|TRBJ1-2|TRBV4-1
CASSPIGQGYGYTF
>many|TRBJ2-1|TRBV7-2
CASSLRSSGGAGSYNEQFF
>few|TRBJ1-5|TRBV28
CASNPSTGSNQPQHF
>NA|TRBJ1-1|TRBV6-6
CASNRGLEAFF
>few|TRBJ2-7|TRBV18
CASSPLDSSYEQYF
>once|TRBJ2-7|TRBV2
CASSEYLAGLKTYEQYF
>NA|TRBJ1-1|TRBV6-5
CASSYSVGGKLNTEAFF
>NA|TRBJ1-2|TRBV7-2
CAIVYASPVFFYNF
>few|TRBJ2-7|TRBV19
CASTSGTGVAYEQYF
>once|TRBJ2-1|TRBV12-3/TRBV12-4
CASSLESSSYNEQFF
>few|TRBJ2-1|TRBV27
CASSLVRARQRDEQFF
>few|TRBJ2-6|TRBV7-9
CASSSPYSLAGVAGANVLTF
>few|TRBJ2-7|TRBV11-2
CASRRAGTAYEQYF
>NA|TRBJ2-7|TRBV18
CASSPRRGDTYEQYF
>NA|TRBJ1-6|TRBV12-3/TRBV12-4
CASSSTGLDSPLHF
>NA|TRBJ2-5|TRBV24-1
CATRGRVGETQYF
>few|TRBJ1-6|TRBV4-1
CASSQENLASSYNSPLHF
>NA|TRBJ2-3|TRBV20-1
CSAVPGQGTDTQYF
>NA|TRBJ1-2|TRBV28
CASSTGQNGYTF
>NA|TRBJ2-1|TRBV28
CASSLGEWGHFF
>few|TRBJ1-5|TRBV10-2
CAPYQPQHF
>few|TRBJ2-2|TRBV12-3/TRBV12-4
CASTSMRGELFF
>NA|TRBJ2-6|TRBV7-8
CASSYIAISGANVLTF
>few|TRBJ1-1|TRBV11-1
CASSLGGEMTEAFF
>NA|TRBJ2-5|TRBV13
CASSLDLVWETQYF
>few|TRBJ1-2|TRBV12-3/TRBV12-4
CASSLFEGGDYGYTF
>NA|TRBJ2-2|TRBV7-2
CASSLATGISTGELFF
>few|TRBJ2-2|TRBV27
CASSLLGQGPNTGELFF
>few|TRBJ2-5|TRBV11-2
CASSLSVRETQYF
>NA|TRBJ1-1|TRBV20-1
CSAFRQMNTEAFF